The rows below give T cell receptor beta chains drawn from one sample of a study of blood T cell repertoires in COVID-19. The repertoire was sequenced with immunoSEQ multiplex PCR; TCRdb's copy has only in-frame clones and lacks some. The sample records about 400,000 clones, about nine tenths being singletons. The sequencing input was peripheral blood. Receptors were obtained from a woman in her 30s with active or convalescent COVID-19. The CDR3 runs from the conserved cysteine through the conserved F or W. The D gene is left open where the match is weak. The size of a clone is reported for some rows only, either as once, few or many, or as a class for expanded clones.

v_call	clone_size	d_call	j_call	cdr3_nt	cdr3_aa
TRBV11-2	once	NA	TRBJ1-2	TGTGCCAGCAGCCCATCGGGGTGGCTCTATGGCTACACCTTC	CASSPSGWLYGYTF
TRBV6-1	NA	NA	TRBJ2-2	TGTGCCAGCAGTGAACGGAGGGGGCATAGCGGGGAGCTGTTTTTT	CASSERRGHSGELFF
TRBV5-1	NA	TRBD1	TRBJ1-1	TGCGCCAGCAGCTTGTCGACAGGGGGGATGAACACTGAAGCTTTCTTT	CASSLSTGGMNTEAFF
TRBV29-1	NA	TRBD1	TRBJ2-5	TGCAGCGTTGAAGATGACGGGGACAGGGCTCAAGAGACCCAGTACTTC	CSVEDDGDRAQETQYF
TRBV5-4	NA	NA	TRBJ1-4	TGTGCCAGCAGTATAGACAGTGGGGTGCTGGGTGAAAAACTGTTTTTT	CASSIDSGVLGEKLFF
TRBV5-1	NA	TRBD2	TRBJ2-1	TGCGCCAGCAGTAGGTTAGCGGGAAACAATGAGCAGTTCTTC	CASSRLAGNNEQFF
TRBV2	NA	TRBD1	TRBJ1-2	TGTGCCAGCAGTGCAGGGGGGAATGGCTACACCTTC	CASSAGGNGYTF
TRBV4-1	NA	NA	TRBJ1-2	TGCGCCAGCAGCCAGAGTGCAGGGGGCTACACCTTC	CASSQSAGGYTF
TRBV24-1	once	NA	TRBJ1-2	TGTGCCACCAGTGATTCCTACACGGAGAGTGGCTACACCTTC	CATSDSYTESGYTF
TRBV5-1	NA	NA	TRBJ1-3	TGCGCCAGTAGCCCGGGACTCCACTCACTGGGGGACACCATATATTTT	CASSPGLHSLGDTIYF
TRBV29-1	few	TRBD1	TRBJ1-2	TGCAGCGTTGAAACGAAAATAGGACAGGGGGCGCAGGGCTACACCTTC	CSVETKIGQGAQGYTF
TRBV11-2	NA	TRBD2	TRBJ2-7	TGTGCCAGCAGCTTAGGACTAGCGGATTCCTACGAGCAGTACTTC	CASSLGLADSYEQYF
TRBV15	NA	NA	TRBJ1-1	TGTGCCACCATAGCGGGGACTGAAGCTTTCTTT	CATIAGTEAFF
TRBV5-1	NA	NA	TRBJ1-2	TGCGCCAGCAGCTTGGGAGGGTCAGACGGCTACACCTTC	CASSLGGSDGYTF
TRBV2	NA	NA	TRBJ2-7	TGTGCCAGCAGGGGACTCGGATACGAGCAGTACTTC	CASRGLGYEQYF
TRBV5-1	NA	NA	TRBJ1-1	TGCGCCAGCAGCTTGGGGCAGAATTTGAACACTGAAGCTTTCTTT	CASSLGQNLNTEAFF
TRBV19	NA	NA	TRBJ1-4	TGTGCCAGTAACCGACAGCCCTCTAATGAAAAACTGTTTTTT	CASNRQPSNEKLFF
TRBV6-5	NA	NA	TRBJ2-7	TGTGCCAGCATGGGGCTAGTAGGTGAGCAGTACTTC	CASMGLVGEQYF
TRBV2	NA	TRBD1	TRBJ1-1	TGTGCCAGCAGTTCCCGGACAGGGAAGACTGAAGCTTTCTTT	CASSSRTGKTEAFF
TRBV5-1	NA	NA	TRBJ1-6	TGCGCCAGCAGCGGACCCTCGGGAAACCTACCCAATTCACCCCTCCACTTT	CASSGPSGNLPNSPLHF
TRBV18	NA	NA	TRBJ1-1	TGTGCCAGCTCACCACCGAGTCTCTCTGAAGCTTTCTTT	CASSPPSLSEAFF
TRBV10-3	NA	TRBD2	TRBJ2-1	TGTGCCATCAGTGAGTCGCCGGGGGGCTCCTACAATGAGCAGTTCTTC	CAISESPGGSYNEQFF
TRBV9	NA	TRBD2	TRBJ2-5	TGTGCCAGCAGCGTAGAGTCTAGCGGGGGTTTGGCCCAGTACTTC	CASSVESSGGLAQYF
TRBV5-1	NA	NA	TRBJ2-7	TGCGCCAGCAGCTTGAGTTCTACCTGGGAGGAAACCTACGAGCAGTACTTC	CASSLSSTWEETYEQYF
TRBV18	NA	TRBD2	TRBJ2-5	TGTGCCAGCTCGCCAGCGGGAGTAGAGACCCAGTACTTC	CASSPAGVETQYF
TRBV9	NA	NA	TRBJ1-3	TGTGCCAGCAGCGCCCTCCCGGACAGAAACACCATATATTTT	CASSALPDRNTIYF
TRBV2	NA	NA	TRBJ1-1	TGTGCCAGCAGACCGACAGCTATGAACACTGAAGCTTTCTTT	CASRPTAMNTEAFF
TRBV6-1	few	NA	TRBJ1-1	TGTGCCAGCAGTGAAGCCTGGCGGCCCATTGAAGCTTTCTTT	CASSEAWRPIEAFF
TRBV9	NA	NA	TRBJ1-1	TGTGCCAGCAGCGTAGGAGACGACCGGGACAATATGAACACTGAAGCTTTCTTT	CASSVGDDRDNMNTEAFF
TRBV18	once	NA	TRBJ1-2	TGTGCCAGCTCACCACCCGCCTCAGGGAACTATGGCTACACCTTC	CASSPPASGNYGYTF
TRBV5-1	NA	TRBD2	TRBJ2-1	TGCGCCAGCAGCTTGGGAGGTAGCGGGGTATCTTACAATGAGCAGTTCTTC	CASSLGGSGVSYNEQFF
TRBV5-6	NA	TRBD1	TRBJ2-7	TGTGCCAGCAGCTTAGACAGGGGGTACGAGCAGTACTTC	CASSLDRGYEQYF
TRBV27	NA	TRBD2	TRBJ2-1	TGTGCCAGCAGTTTATCAGGCGGGGGGGCCGGGCAGTTCTTC	CASSLSGGGAGQFF
TRBV5-1	once	NA	TRBJ1-1	TGCGCCAGCAGCCCCGGGAACACTGAAGCTTTCTTT	CASSPGNTEAFF
TRBV28	once	NA	TRBJ2-6	TGTGCCAGCAGTTTTTTGTCGGCAGGCGTTAACTCTGGGGCCAACGTCCTGACTTTC	CASSFLSAGVNSGANVLTF
TRBV3-1/TRBV3-2	once	NA	TRBJ1-4	TGTGCCAGCAGCCCCACAGGGTTAGATGAAAAACTGTTTTTT	CASSPTGLDEKLFF
TRBV4-1	NA	NA	TRBJ1-6	TGCGCCAGCAGCCAGATGGACACCTTTAATTCACCCCTCCACTTT	CASSQMDTFNSPLHF
TRBV11-2	once	NA	TRBJ2-7	TGTGCCAGCAGCTCGAGGCCACCGGACGAGCAGTACTTC	CASSSRPPDEQYF
TRBV18	NA	TRBD1	TRBJ1-3	TGTGCCAGCTCACTCGACAGGGGATCCTCTGGAAACACCATATATTTT	CASSLDRGSSGNTIYF
TRBV2	NA	NA	TRBJ1-4	TGTGCCAGCAGTGACCGGGGAACTAATGAAAAACTGTTTTTT	CASSDRGTNEKLFF
TRBV4-1	NA	NA	TRBJ1-2	TGCGCCAGCAGCCAAGAGGTTGGCAGGCTCTCTAACTATGGCTACACCTTC	CASSQEVGRLSNYGYTF
TRBV3-1/TRBV3-2	once	TRBD2	TRBJ2-7	TGTGCCAGCAGCCAAGGGACTAGCGGCGACTCCTACGAGCAGTACTTC	CASSQGTSGDSYEQYF
TRBV28	NA	NA	TRBJ1-1	TGTGCCAGCAGAGCCGTGGCCCAGGGCTTGAACACTGAAGCTTTCTTT	CASRAVAQGLNTEAFF
TRBV5-4	NA	TRBD1	TRBJ1-2	TGTGCCAGCAGCGCCGGAGACAGGGGTAATGGCTACACCTTC	CASSAGDRGNGYTF
TRBV10-3	NA	NA	TRBJ2-3	TGTGCCATCAGTGAGTCTGGCCAGATCACAGATACGCAGTATTTT	CAISESGQITDTQYF
TRBV5-1	NA	NA	TRBJ2-3	TGCGCCAGCAGCGATTGGGCAGGACAAGTCACAGATACGCAGTATTTT	CASSDWAGQVTDTQYF
TRBV24-1	NA	NA	TRBJ2-4	TGTGCCTCGGCCAGGGGCCCACACAATCTAGCCAAAAACATTCAGTACTTC	CASARGPHNLAKNIQYF
TRBV10-2	NA	TRBD1	TRBJ2-1	TGCGCCAGCAGTGAGGGCCGGGACAGGTTTTCCCATGAGCAGTTCTTC	CASSEGRDRFSHEQFF
TRBV4-1	NA	TRBD1	TRBJ2-6	TGCGCCAGCGGTCCAACGGGGACAGGGGGCTCTGGGGCCAACGTCCTGACTTTC	CASGPTGTGGSGANVLTF
TRBV5-1	few	NA	TRBJ1-2	TGCGCCAGCAGCTCAGGTCGGACATCCTATGGCTACACCTTC	CASSSGRTSYGYTF
TRBV2	NA	NA	TRBJ1-6	TGTGCCAGCAGTGAACAGACAAATTCAGGTTCACCCCTCCACTTT	CASSEQTNSGSPLHF
TRBV9	few	TRBD1	TRBJ1-6	TGTGCCAGCAGCCCCGGGACAGAGTCCATGGCACCCCTCCACTTT	CASSPGTESMAPLHF
TRBV14	NA	NA	TRBJ2-5	TGTGCCAGCAGCCAGTCGGAAGTAACTGACTTCCAAGAGACCCAGTACTTC	CASSQSEVTDFQETQYF
TRBV6-1	NA	NA	TRBJ1-1	TGTGCCAGCAGTGAAGTAAACACTGAAGCTTTCTTT	CASSEVNTEAFF
TRBV3-1/TRBV3-2	NA	NA	TRBJ1-2	TGTGCCAGCAGCCAAGGTCTAGGAGCTAACTATGGCTACACCTTC	CASSQGLGANYGYTF
TRBV2	NA	NA	TRBJ1-1	TGTGCCAGCGGAGGCGGGAACACTGAAGCTTTCTTT	CASGGGNTEAFF
TRBV7-9	NA	TRBD1	TRBJ1-6	TGTGCCAGCAGCTTAGATACAGGGGGGAATTCACCCCTCCACTTT	CASSLDTGGNSPLHF
TRBV6-1	once	TRBD1	TRBJ2-5	TGTGCCAGCAGTGAAGACCGCAGGGGGAGAGAGACCCAGTACTTC	CASSEDRRGRETQYF
TRBV18	NA	TRBD2	TRBJ2-5	TGTGCCAGCTCACCACCGACTAGCGGGGGGGAGACCCAGTACTTC	CASSPPTSGGETQYF
TRBV27	NA	NA	TRBJ1-1	TGTGCCAGCAGTCAGGGGCGGGAGCCGAACACTGAAGCTTTCTTT	CASSQGREPNTEAFF